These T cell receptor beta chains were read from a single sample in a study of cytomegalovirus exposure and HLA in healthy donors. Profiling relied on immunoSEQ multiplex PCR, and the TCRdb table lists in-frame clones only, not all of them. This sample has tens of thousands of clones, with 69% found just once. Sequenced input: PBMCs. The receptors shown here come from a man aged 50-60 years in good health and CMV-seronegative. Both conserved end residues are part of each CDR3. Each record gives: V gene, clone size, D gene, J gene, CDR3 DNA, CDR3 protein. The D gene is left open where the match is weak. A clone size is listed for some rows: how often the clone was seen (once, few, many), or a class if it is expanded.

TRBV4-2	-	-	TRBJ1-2	TGTGCCAGCAGCCAAGATATGTCGACGACTCTCTACTATGGCTACACCTTC	CASSQDMSTTLYYGYTF
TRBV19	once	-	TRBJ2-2	TGTGCCAGCAGGGGTGGAGCCGGGGAGCTGTTTTTT	CASRGGAGELFF
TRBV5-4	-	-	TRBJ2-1	TGTGCCAGCAGCCCCCTCCGCCCTAGCCACTATGGGGACAATGAGCAGTTCTTC	CASSPLRPSHYGDNEQFF
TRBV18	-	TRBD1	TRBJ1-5	TGTGCCAGCTCACAGATGGGGGGACAGGGCAATCAGCCCCAGCATTTT	CASSQMGGQGNQPQHF
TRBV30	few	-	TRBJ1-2	TGTGCCTGGAGTTCTGGCCCTTACGAGGTATATGGCTACACCTTC	CAWSSGPYEVYGYTF
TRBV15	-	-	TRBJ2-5	TGTGCCACCAGCAGGGACAGACAAGAGACCCAGTACTTC	CATSRDRQETQYF
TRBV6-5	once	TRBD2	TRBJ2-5	TGTGCCAGCAGTTACTTCCCGGGGGGGGCCCAGTACTTC	CASSYFPGGAQYF
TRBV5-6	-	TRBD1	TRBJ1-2	TGTGCCAGCAGCCCCACAGGGGGCAACCCCTATGGCTACACCTTC	CASSPTGGNPYGYTF
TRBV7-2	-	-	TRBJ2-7	TGTGCCAGCAGCTTAGGGACAGCCTACGAGCAGTACTTC	CASSLGTAYEQYF
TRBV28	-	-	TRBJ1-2	TGTGCCAGCCGGATTTTTGGCAGGGCTTTTTCTGGCTACACCTTC	CASRIFGRAFSGYTF
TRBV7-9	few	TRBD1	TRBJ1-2	TGTGCCAGCAGCCCCTCGACAGGGACGGGCTACACCTTC	CASSPSTGTGYTF
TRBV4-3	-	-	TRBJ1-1	TGCGCCAGCAGCCAAAAGGGGCCGCCCATGAACACTGAAGCTTTCTTT	CASSQKGPPMNTEAFF
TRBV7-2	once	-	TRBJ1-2	TGTGCCAGCAGCTTAGTAGGATCGCCGGGGGCTAACTATGGCTACACCTTC	CASSLVGSPGANYGYTF
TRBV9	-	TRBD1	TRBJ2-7	TGTGCCAGCAGCGACGGGGACAGGTGGGAGCAGTACTTC	CASSDGDRWEQYF
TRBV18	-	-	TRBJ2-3	TGTGCCAGCTCAAACCTAGGTCCCCCAGATACGCAGTATTTT	CASSNLGPPDTQYF
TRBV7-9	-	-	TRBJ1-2	TGTGCCAGCAACCAAATCCCGGGGACTGGAGGCTACACCTTC	CASNQIPGTGGYTF
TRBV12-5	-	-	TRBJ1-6	TGTGCTAGTGACTGTAACAGCTTTAATTCACCCCTCCACTTT	CASDCNSFNSPLHF
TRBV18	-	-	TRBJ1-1	TGTGCCAGCTCAACGACAGTACCCTATATGATGAACACTGAAGCTTTCTTT	CASSTTVPYMMNTEAFF
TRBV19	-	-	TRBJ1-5	TGTGCCAGTAGTATGTGGAGCAGGGGCCTTTATCAGCCCCAGCATTTT	CASSMWSRGLYQPQHF
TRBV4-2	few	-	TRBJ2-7	TGTGCCAGCAGCCGGGGGGGCCTGGGGGAGCAGTACTTC	CASSRGGLGEQYF
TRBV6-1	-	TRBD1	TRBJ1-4	TGTGCCAGCAGGCGGGACAGGGAACATGAAAAACTGTTTTTT	CASRRDREHEKLFF
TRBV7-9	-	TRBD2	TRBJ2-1	TGTGCCAGCAGCTCCTCGGGGGGAAATGAGCAGTTCTTC	CASSSSGGNEQFF
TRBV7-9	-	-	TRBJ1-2	TGTGCCAGCAGCCCATCGAGGAGTTCCCGGGAAGGCTACACCTTC	CASSPSRSSREGYTF
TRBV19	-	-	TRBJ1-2	TGTGCCAGTAGTATTTCTTCTTCCTTCTTTGGCTACACCTTC	CASSISSSFFGYTF
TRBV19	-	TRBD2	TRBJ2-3	TGTGCCAGTAGTATAGACCTAGCGGGACCAGATACGCAGTATTTT	CASSIDLAGPDTQYF
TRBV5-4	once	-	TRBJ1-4	TGTGCCAGCAGCTTGGGGGTCGGGGTTGGGGAAAAACTGTTTTTT	CASSLGVGVGEKLFF
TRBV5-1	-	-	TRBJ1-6	TGCGCCAGCACCTGGGGCAGGGCTAATTCACCCCTCCACTTT	CASTWGRANSPLHF
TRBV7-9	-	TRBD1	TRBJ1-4	TGTGCCAGCAGCTCCAACAGGGGGACTAATGAAAAACTGTTTTTT	CASSSNRGTNEKLFF
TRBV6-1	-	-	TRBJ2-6	TGTGCCAGCAGTGCTTTCGGTTATGCACCTGGGGCCAACGTCCTGACTTTC	CASSAFGYAPGANVLTF
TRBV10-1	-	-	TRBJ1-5	TGCGCCAGCAGAGAAACCCTAGCGGATCAGCCCCAGCATTTT	CASRETLADQPQHF
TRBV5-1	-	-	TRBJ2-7	TGCGCCAGCAGCTTAGCGCCCCAATACGAGCAGTACTTC	CASSLAPQYEQYF
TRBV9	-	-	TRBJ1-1	TGTGCCAGCAGCGTAAGCCCCATAACCACTGAAGCTTTCTTT	CASSVSPITTEAFF
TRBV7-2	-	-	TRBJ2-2	TGTGCCAACTCAAGGGGGTCAGCGAACACCGGGGAGCTGTTTTTT	CANSRGSANTGELFF
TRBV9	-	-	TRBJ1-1	TGTGCCAGCAGCGTAGGAGCCACCCGGAACACTGAAGCTTTCTTT	CASSVGATRNTEAFF
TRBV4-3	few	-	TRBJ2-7	TGCGCCAGCAGCCAAGAAATGGGGGGGGCAGGGCTAACCTACGAGCAGTACTTC	CASSQEMGGAGLTYEQYF
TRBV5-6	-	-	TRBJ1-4	TGTGCCAGCAGCAGGACACCCGACCAAGATGAAAAACTGTTTTTT	CASSRTPDQDEKLFF
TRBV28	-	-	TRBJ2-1	TGTGCCAGCAGTTTAGAGAACAATGAGCAGTTCTTC	CASSLENNEQFF
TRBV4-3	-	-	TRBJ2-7	TGCGCCAGCAGCCAAGACAGGGGAAGTCCCTACGAGCAGTACTTC	CASSQDRGSPYEQYF
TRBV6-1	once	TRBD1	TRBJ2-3	TGTGCCACCTCAGACAGGGCTGCAGATACGCAGTATTTT	CATSDRAADTQYF
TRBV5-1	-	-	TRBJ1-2	TGCGCCAGCAGCTTCACTCTCGGTGAGCTCCCTGACTATGGCTACACCTTC	CASSFTLGELPDYGYTF
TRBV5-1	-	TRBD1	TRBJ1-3	TGCGCCAGCAGCCTCGGGACAGGGCGCGGAAACACCATATATTTT	CASSLGTGRGNTIYF
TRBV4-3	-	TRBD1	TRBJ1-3	TGCGCCAGCAGCCAAGAAGGTACAGGGGTCGGAAACACCATATATTTT	CASSQEGTGVGNTIYF
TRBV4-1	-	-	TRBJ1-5	TGCGCCAGCAGCCATCTTGCCACAGCCGGAACTTACAATCAGCCCCAGCATTTT	CASSHLATAGTYNQPQHF
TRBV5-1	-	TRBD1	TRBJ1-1	TGCGCCAGCAAGGGGACAGGGTGGATGAACACTGAAGCTTTCTTT	CASKGTGWMNTEAFF
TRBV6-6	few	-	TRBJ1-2	TGTGCCAGCAGTTACCGCTCAGATGGCTACACCTTC	CASSYRSDGYTF
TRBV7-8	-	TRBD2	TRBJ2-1	TGTGCCAGCAGCTTATTAGTGACTAGCGGGATGCAGCAGTTCTTC	CASSLLVTSGMQQFF
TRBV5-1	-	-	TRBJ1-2	TGCGCCAGCAGCTTGGGCAGGGGTTATGGCTACACCTTC	CASSLGRGYGYTF
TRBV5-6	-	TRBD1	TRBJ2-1	TGTGCCAGCAGCTTGGTTGACAGGGGAGGCAATGAGCAGTTCTTC	CASSLVDRGGNEQFF
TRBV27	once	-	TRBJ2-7	TGTGCCAGCAGTTTTCAGGGTTTACACGAGCAGTACTTC	CASSFQGLHEQYF
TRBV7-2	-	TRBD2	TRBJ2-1	TGTGCCAGCAGCTTAGGCCAAGGACGGGGGGCCTACAATGAGCAGTTCTTC	CASSLGQGRGAYNEQFF
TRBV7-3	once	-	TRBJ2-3	TGTGCCAGCAGCCCCTCTCCGGGTGATACGCAGTATTTT	CASSPSPGDTQYF